This paragraph reports one T cell receptor (beta chain). This specimen comes from a study of blood T cell repertoires in COVID-19. Original methodology: Reference gene primer amplification yielded estimated nucleated cell counts. Method: immunoSEQ multiplex PCR; TCRdb's copy keeps in-frame clones and lacks some. V and J calls and clone size are given by that table; D and trimming were obtained from the DNA. The sample holds some 100,000 clones; 85% to 90% are singletons and the top ten take roughly 8.1%. The CDR3 extends over 18 amino acids. CDR1 SGHRS and CDR2 YFSETQ come from the germline V gene. Trimming removed 0 bases from V and 0 bases from J; junction bases left unmatched: 4.

The clonotype originates from a woman in her 70s with acute or convalescent COVID-19. The chain carries TRBV5-1 and TRBJ2-6; TRBD2 agrees at 9 bases. Material: peripheral blood. CDR3 loop: CASSLDPSGASGANVLTF. The CDR3 DNA reads TGCGCCAGCAGCTTGGATCCTAGCGGGGCCTCTGGGGCCAACGTCCTGACTTTC.